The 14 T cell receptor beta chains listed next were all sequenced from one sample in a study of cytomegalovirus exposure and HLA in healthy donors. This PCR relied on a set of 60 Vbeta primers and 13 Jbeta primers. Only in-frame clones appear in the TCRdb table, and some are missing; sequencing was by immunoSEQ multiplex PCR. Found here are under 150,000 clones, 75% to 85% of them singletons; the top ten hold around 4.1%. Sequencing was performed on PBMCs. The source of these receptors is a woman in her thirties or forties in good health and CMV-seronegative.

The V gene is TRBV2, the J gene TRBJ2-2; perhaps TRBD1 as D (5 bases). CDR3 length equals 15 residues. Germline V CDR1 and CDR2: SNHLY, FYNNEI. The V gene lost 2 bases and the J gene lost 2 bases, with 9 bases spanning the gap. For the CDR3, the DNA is TGTGCCAGCAGTGAAAGGACACCTAACACCGGGGAGCTGTTTTTT. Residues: CASSERTPNTGELFF.

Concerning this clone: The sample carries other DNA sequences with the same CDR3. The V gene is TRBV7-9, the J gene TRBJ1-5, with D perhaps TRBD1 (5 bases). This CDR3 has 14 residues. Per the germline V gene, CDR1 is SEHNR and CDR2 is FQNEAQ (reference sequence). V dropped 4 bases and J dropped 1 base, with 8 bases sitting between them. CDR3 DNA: TGTGCCAGCAGCTCTGGGGGGAGCAATCAGCCCCAGCATTTT. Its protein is CASSSGGSNQPQHF.

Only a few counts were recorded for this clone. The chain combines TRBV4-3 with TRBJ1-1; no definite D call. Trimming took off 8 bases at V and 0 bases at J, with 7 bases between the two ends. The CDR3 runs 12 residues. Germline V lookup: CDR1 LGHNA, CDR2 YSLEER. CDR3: CASGGMNTEAFF. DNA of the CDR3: TGCGCCAGCGGAGGAATGAACACTGAAGCTTTCTTT.

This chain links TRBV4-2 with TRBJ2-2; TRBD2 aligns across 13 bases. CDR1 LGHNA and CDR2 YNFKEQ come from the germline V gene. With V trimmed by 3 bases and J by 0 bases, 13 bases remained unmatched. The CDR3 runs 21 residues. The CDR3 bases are TGTGCCAGCAGCCATTATCCGGGACTAGCGGGAACTATGACGAACACCGGGGAGCTGTTTTTT. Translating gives CASSHYPGLAGTMTNTGELFF.

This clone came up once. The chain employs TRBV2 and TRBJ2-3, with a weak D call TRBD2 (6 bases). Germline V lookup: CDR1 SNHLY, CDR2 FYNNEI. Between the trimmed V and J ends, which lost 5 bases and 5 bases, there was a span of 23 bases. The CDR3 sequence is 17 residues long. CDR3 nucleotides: TGTGCCAGCAGTCCTAGTGGGGCGGGACCATGGCTAGATACGCAGTATTTT. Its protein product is CASSPSGAGPWLDTQYF. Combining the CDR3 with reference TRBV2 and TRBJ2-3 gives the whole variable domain EPEVTQTPSHQVTQMGQEVILRCVPISNHLYFYWYRQILGQKVEFLVSFYNNEISEKSEIFDDQFSVERPDGSNFTLKIRSTKLEDSAMYFCASSPSGAGPWLDTQYFGPGTRLTVL.

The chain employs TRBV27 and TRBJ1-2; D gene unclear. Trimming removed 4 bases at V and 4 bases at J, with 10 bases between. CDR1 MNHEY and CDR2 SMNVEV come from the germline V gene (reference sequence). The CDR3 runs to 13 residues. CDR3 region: CASSSPSGYGYTF. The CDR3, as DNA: TGTGCCAGCAGTTCCCCCTCCGGCTATGGCTACACCTTC.

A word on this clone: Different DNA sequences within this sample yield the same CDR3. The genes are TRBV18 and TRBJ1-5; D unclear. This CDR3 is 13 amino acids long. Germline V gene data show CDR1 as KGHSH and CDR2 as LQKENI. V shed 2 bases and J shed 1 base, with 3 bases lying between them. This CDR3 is CASSPGSNQPQHF. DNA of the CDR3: TGTGCCAGCTCACCAGGCAGCAATCAGCCCCAGCATTTT.

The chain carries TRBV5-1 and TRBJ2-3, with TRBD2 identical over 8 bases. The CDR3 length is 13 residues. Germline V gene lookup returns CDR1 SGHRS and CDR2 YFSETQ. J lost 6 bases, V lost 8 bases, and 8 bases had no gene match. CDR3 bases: TGCGCCAGTGGGACTAGGTTGGGGGATACGCAGTATTTT. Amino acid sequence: CASGTRLGDTQYF.

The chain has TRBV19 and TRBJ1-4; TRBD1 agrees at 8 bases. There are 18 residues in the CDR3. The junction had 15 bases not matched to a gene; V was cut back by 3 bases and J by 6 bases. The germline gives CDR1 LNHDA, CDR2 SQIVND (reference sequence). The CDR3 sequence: CASSMDRDRIEGYEKLFF. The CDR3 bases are TGTGCCAGTAGTATGGACAGGGACCGTATCGAAGGTTATGAAAAACTGTTTTTT.

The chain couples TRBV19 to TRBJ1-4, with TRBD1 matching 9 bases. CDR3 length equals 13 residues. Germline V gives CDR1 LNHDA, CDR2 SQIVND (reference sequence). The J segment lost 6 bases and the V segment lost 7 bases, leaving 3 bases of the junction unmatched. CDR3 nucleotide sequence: TGTGCCAGTAAGGGGGACAGGGATGAAAAACTGTTTTTT. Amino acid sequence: CASKGDRDEKLFF.

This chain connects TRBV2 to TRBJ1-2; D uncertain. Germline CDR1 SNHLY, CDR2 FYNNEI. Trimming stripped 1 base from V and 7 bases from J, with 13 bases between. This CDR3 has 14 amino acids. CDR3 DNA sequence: TGTGCCAGCAGTGAAGGAGGACTCAGAGGTGGCTACACCTTC. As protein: CASSEGGLRGGYTF.

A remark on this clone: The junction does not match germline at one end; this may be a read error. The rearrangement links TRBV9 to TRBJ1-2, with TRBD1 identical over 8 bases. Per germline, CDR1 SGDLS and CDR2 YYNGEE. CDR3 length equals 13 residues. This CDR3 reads CASSADRAHGYPF. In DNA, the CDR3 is TGTGCCAGCAGCGCGGACAGGGCGCATGGCTACCCCTTC. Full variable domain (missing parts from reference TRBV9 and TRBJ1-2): DSGVTQTPKHLITATGQRVTLRCSPRSGDLSVYWYQQSLDQGLQFLIQYYNGEERAKGNILERFSAQQFPDLHSELNLSSLELGDSALYFCASSADRAHGYPFGSGTRLTVV.

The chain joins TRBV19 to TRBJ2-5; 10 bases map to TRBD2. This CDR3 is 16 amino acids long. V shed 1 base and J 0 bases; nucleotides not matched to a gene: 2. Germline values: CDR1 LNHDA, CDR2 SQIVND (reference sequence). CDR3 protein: CASSIATSGNQETQYF. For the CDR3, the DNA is TGTGCCAGTAGTATAGCCACTAGCGGGAACCAAGAGACCCAGTACTTC.

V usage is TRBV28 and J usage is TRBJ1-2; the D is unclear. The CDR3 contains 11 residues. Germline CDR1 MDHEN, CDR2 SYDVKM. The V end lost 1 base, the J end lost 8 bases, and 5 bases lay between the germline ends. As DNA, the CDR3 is TGTGCCAGCAGTTTATTTGAGGGCTACACCTTC. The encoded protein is CASSLFEGYTF.